This T cell receptor (beta chain) was obtained from a study of blood T cells in healthy people across ages. About the study: About one barcoded beta molecule per two T cells was captured by template switching.

Next came a second PCR, run for about 7 to 12 cycles, which used a sample-barcoded 5' primer along with a J-beta primer mix. TCRdb reprocessed the 5' RACE reads via MiXCR and lists one record per CDR3 protein. This table has about 1.8 million distinct CDR3 sequences, 40% to 55% appearing once. Sequenced: blood. This sequence originates from a woman between 40 and 50 years old in good health.

The CDR3 sequence is CASSQDVRTGANVLTF. In DNA, the CDR3 is TGCGCCAGCAGCCAAGACGTGCGGACTGGGGCCAACGTCCTGACTTTC. The chain carries TRBV4-1 and TRBJ2-6, with D unclear. The germline V gene encodes CDR1 MGHRA and CDR2 YSYEKL. Between the trimmed V and J ends, which lost 0 bases and 2 bases, there was a span of 8 bases. This CDR3 is built from 16 residues.